This TCR beta chain derives from a study of cytomegalovirus exposure and HLA in healthy donors. Regarding the study as a whole: An analysis that came later showed most CMV-associated TCR beta chains appearing HLA-restricted. Using the classifier, cytomegalovirus status was reportedly diagnosed with high specificity and sensitivity.

The PCR contained 60 Vbeta and 13 Jbeta primers. The protocol was immunoSEQ multiplex PCR, while the TCRdb copy is restricted to in-frame clones and leaves out a portion. The sample carries 150,000 to 200,000 clones, around 81% recorded once. With regard to this clone: As yet, its antigen is unknown.

The germline V gene has CDR1 SGHRS and CDR2 YFSETQ. This CDR3 has 14 residues. V trimming: 10 bases; J trimming: 4 bases; junction bases outside the gene matches: 11. V is TRBV5-1 and J is TRBJ2-7; 10 bases are a match to TRBD1. This clonotype originated in a man aged 25-45 years in good health and CMV-seronegative. Source material: PBMCs. In nucleotides, the CDR3 is TGCGCCTCTTTTGACAGGGGGCGCAGGTACGAGCAGTACTTC. Translating gives CASFDRGRRYEQYF.